Presented here are 9 T cell receptor beta chains from one specimen sequenced in a study of OX40 agonist ivuxolimab in advanced cancers. Clones were sequenced by immunoSEQ multiplex PCR, and TCRdb holds only the in-frame ones, with some missing. The table shows about 92,000 clones, with under 85% occurring only once. Material: CD4+ or CD8+ T cells sorted from blood, obtained in a trial of the OX40 agonist ivuxolimab. These receptors came from an adult with an advanced solid tumor such as melanoma, head and neck, liver or kidney cancer.

This chain uses TRBV12-5 with TRBJ2-4, with TRBD1 matching over 7 bases. J gave up 6 bases and V 2 bases, and 7 bases lay outside the gene matches. This CDR3 is built from 15 residues. Germline V CDR1 and CDR2: LGHNT, FRNRAP. The CDR3 here is CASGLTTGVLNIQYF. Here the CDR3 DNA reads TGTGCTAGTGGTTTGACTACAGGGGTTTTAAACATTCAGTACTTC.

The chain has TRBV5-1 and TRBJ2-5, with 11 bases identical to TRBD1. Germline CDR1 reads SGHRS; CDR2 reads YFSETQ. V shed 4 bases, J shed 3 bases, and the junction held 5 bases outside the gene matches. CDR3 size: 15 residues. CDR3 in amino acids: CASSHRTGGEETQYF. DNA of the CDR3: TGCGCCAGCAGCCACAGGACAGGGGGCGAAGAGACCCAGTACTTC. Using reference TRBV5-1 and TRBJ2-5 for the parts outside the CDR3, the full variable domain is KAGVTQTPRYLIKTRGQQVTLSCSPISGHRSVSWYQQTPGQGLQFLFEYFSETQRNKGNFPGRFSGRQFSNSRSEMNVSTLELGDSALYLCASSHRTGGEETQYFGPGTRLLVL.

The rearrangement joins TRBV10-1 to TRBJ1-2; D possibly corresponds to TRBD1 (6 bases). Germline V CDR1 and CDR2: WNHNN, SYGVQD (reference sequence). V lost 4 bases and J lost 2, with 8 bases in between. The CDR3 runs 13 residues. CDR3 residues: CASSAGQNYGYTF. The CDR3 bases are TGCGCCAGCAGTGCCGGACAGAACTATGGCTACACCTTC.

In its sample, this clone was seen a few times. The rearrangement joins TRBV6-1 to TRBJ1-1, with TRBD1 matching 8 bases. In germline, CDR1 is MNHNS, CDR2 SASEGT. CDR3 length: 16 residues. The V gene end was trimmed by 4 bases and the J gene end by 1 base; junction bases not matched to a gene: 8. The CDR3 loop reads CASSAPAGGRNTEAFF. CDR3 sequence (DNA): TGTGCCAGCAGTGCCCCCGCAGGGGGCCGGAACACTGAAGCTTTCTTT.

The chain uses TRBV2 and TRBJ2-5; tentative D call: TRBD2 (5 bases). TRBJ2-7 matches the DNA end more closely, so the J call is doubtful. The CDR3 contains 13 residues. CDR1 and CDR2 (germline): SNHLY, FYNNEI. Here the CDR3 DNA reads TGTGCCAGCAGTGGGGTTGAGGGATACGAGCAGTACTTC. It encodes CASSGVEGYEQYF.

This chain uses TRBV11-1 with TRBJ2-7, with D hard to call. The V end lost 2 bases, the J end lost 4 bases, and 6 bases lay between the germline ends. Germline V gene lookup returns CDR1 SGHAT and CDR2 FQDESV (reference sequence). This CDR3 spans 12 amino acids. CDR3 bases: TGTGCCAGCAGCTTAACAAGGTACGAGCAGTACTTC. Translating gives CASSLTRYEQYF.

This clone has a handful of counts. The rearrangement joins TRBV27 to TRBJ2-1, with D possibly TRBD2 on 5 matching bases. This CDR3 is built from 17 residues. CDR1 and CDR2 (germline): MNHEY, SMNVEV (reference sequence). Trimming left V 4 bases short and J 1 base short, with 17 bases between. This chain's CDR3 is CASSSASFSGSYNEQFF. In nucleotides, the CDR3 is TGTGCCAGCAGTTCGGCTAGTTTCTCGGGGTCCTACAATGAGCAGTTCTTC.

The chain employs TRBV7-9 and TRBJ2-2; the match to TRBD2 covers 13 bases. V shed 9 bases and J 6 bases; nucleotides not matched to a gene: 1. The germline gives CDR1 SEHNR, CDR2 FQNEAQ (reference sequence). This CDR3 comprises 13 residues. CDR3 loop: CARTSGGSGELFF. The CDR3 DNA sequence: TGTGCCAGGACTAGCGGGGGGTCCGGGGAGCTGTTTTTT.

The J gene is TRBJ1-2, the V gene TRBV7-3, with 9 bases fitting TRBD1. CDR1 SGHTA and CDR2 FQGTGA come from the germline V gene. The CDR3 spans 14 residues. Germline trimming cut 5 bases from V and 9 bases from J; bases unmatched to any gene: 10. As DNA, the CDR3 is TGTGCCAGCAGCGTCTCACCAACAGGGGGCAGCTACACCTTC. It codes for CASSVSPTGGSYTF. The full variable domain, rest sourced from reference TRBV7-3 and TRBJ1-2, is GAGVSQTPSNKVTEKGKYVELRCDPISGHTALYWYRQSLGQGPEFLIYFQGTGAADDSGLPNDRFFAVRPEGSVSTLKIQRTERGDSAVYLCASSVSPTGGSYTFGSGTRLTVV.